The sequence of this T cell receptor (beta chain) was determined in a study of regulatory T cells in long-lasting Graves disease. The overall study: Positivity for TSH receptor antibodies plus over 5 years of antithyroid drugs meant persistent Graves' disease.

Arm-PCR of CDR3 regions with iRepertoire HTBI primers generated TCR beta libraries. TCRdb ran MiXCR on the multiplex PCR reads and lists one entry per CDR3 protein. The sample contains a few hundred thousand distinct CDR3 sequences, approximately 25% of which appear only once. In regard to this clonotype: No antigen is known for it.

Findings and limits, study-wide: Patients with persistent disease shared 2,741 public clonotypes, outpacing the approximately 920 shared by new patients.

Time point here: persistent/refractory GD, antithyroid drugs over 5 years with positive TRAb. PBMC-extracted RNA yielded the TCR library. Germline CDR1 reads SGHRS; CDR2 reads YFSETQ. V dropped 5 bases and J dropped 0; count of bases not matched to a gene: 3. This CDR3 spans 16 amino acids. The source material was peripheral blood mononuclear cells (PBMCs), sampled when the disease was refractory, from a patient treated with antithyroid drugs. The chain links TRBV5-1 to TRBJ2-2; 11 nucleotides match TRBD1. This TCR was sampled from a woman in her thirties or forties with Graves disease. DNA of the CDR3: TGCGCCAGCAGACGGGGACAGGGGGCGAACACCGGGGAGCTGTTTTTT. Translating gives CASRRGQGANTGELFF.